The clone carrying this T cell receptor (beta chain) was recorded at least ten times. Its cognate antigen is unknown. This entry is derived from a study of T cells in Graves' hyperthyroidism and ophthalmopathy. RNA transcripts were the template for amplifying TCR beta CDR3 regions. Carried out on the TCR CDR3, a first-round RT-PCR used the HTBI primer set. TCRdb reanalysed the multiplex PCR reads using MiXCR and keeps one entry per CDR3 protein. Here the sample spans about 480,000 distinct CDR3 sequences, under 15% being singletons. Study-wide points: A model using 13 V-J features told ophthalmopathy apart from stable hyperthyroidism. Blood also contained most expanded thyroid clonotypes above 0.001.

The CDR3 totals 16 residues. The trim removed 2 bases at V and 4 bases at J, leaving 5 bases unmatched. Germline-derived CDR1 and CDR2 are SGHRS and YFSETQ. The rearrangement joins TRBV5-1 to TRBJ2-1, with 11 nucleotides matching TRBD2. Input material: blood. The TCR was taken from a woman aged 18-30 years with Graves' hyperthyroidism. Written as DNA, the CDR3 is TGCGCCAGCAGCTTTTCCGGGACTAGCGGATACAATGAGCAGTTCTTC. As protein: CASSFSGTSGYNEQFF.